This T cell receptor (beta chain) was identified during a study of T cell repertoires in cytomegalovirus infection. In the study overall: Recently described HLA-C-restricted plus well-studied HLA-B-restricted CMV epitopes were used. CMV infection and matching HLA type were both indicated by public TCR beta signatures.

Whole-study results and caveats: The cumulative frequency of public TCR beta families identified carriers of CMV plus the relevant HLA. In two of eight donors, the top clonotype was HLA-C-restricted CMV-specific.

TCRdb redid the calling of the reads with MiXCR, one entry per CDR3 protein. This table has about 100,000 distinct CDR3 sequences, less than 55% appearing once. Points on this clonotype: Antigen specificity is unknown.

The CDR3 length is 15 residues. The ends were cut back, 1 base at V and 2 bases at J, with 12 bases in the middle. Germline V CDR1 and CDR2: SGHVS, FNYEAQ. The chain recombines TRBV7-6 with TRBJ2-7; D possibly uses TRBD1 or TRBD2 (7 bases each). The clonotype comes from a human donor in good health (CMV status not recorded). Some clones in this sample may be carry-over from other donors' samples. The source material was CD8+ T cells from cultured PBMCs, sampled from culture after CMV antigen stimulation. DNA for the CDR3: TGTGCCAGCAGCTTAGGGGCAGGGGGGGCCTACGAGCAGTACTTC. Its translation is CASSLGAGGAYEQYF. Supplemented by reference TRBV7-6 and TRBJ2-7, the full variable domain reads GAGVSQSPRYKVTKRGQDVALRCDPISGHVSLYWYRQALGQGPEFLTYFNYEAQQDKSGLPNDRFSAERPEGSISTLTIQRTEQRDSAMYRCASSLGAGGAYEQYFGPGTRLTVT.